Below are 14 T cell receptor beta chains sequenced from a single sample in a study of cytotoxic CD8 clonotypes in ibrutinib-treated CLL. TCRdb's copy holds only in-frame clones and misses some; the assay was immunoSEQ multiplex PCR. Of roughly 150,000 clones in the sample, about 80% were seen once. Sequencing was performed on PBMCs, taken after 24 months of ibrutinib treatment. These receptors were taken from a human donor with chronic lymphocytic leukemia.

CDR3 bases: TGTGCCAGCAGCGTAGGGGGCGCCGCCAAAAACATTCAGTACTTC. Translated, it gives CASSVGGAAKNIQYF. The chain joins TRBV9 to TRBJ2-4, with D possibly being TRBD1 (5 bases). V was pared by 0 bases and J by 1 base, with 8 bases between. Germline V gene lookup returns CDR1 SGDLS and CDR2 YYNGEE. CDR3 size: 15 residues. Full variable domain (remainder filled in from reference TRBV9 and TRBJ2-4): DSGVTQTPKHLITATGQRVTLRCSPRSGDLSVYWYQQSLDQGLQFLIQYYNGEERAKGNILERFSAQQFPDLHSELNLSSLELGDSALYFCASSVGGAAKNIQYFGAGTRLSVL.

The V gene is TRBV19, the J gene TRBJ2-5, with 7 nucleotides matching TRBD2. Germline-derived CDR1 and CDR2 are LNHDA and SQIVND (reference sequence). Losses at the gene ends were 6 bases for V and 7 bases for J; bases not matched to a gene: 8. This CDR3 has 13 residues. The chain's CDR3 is CASRPSGSGTQYF. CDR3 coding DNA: TGTGCCAGTAGGCCTAGCGGCTCCGGGACCCAGTACTTC.

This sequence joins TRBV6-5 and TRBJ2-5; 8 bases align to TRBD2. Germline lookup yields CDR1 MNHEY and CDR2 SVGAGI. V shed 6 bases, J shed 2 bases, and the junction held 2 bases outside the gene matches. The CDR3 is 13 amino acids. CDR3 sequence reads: CASRRGGQETQYF. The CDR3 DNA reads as TGTGCCAGCAGACGCGGGGGGCAAGAGACCCAGTACTTC.

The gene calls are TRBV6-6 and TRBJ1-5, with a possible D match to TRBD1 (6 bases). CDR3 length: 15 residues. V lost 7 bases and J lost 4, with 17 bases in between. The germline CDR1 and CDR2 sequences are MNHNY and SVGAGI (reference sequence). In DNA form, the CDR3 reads TGTGCCAGCATGGAACGCCGGGACAAAAATCAGCCCCAGCATTTT. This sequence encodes CASMERRDKNQPQHF.

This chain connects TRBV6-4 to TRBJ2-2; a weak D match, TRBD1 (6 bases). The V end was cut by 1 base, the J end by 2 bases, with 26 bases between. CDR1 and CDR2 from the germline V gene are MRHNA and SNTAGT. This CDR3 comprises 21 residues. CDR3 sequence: CASSDLRPVQGVPPNTGELFF. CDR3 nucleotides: TGTGCCAGCAGTGACTTGCGCCCGGTACAGGGAGTTCCTCCCAACACCGGGGAGCTGTTTTTT.

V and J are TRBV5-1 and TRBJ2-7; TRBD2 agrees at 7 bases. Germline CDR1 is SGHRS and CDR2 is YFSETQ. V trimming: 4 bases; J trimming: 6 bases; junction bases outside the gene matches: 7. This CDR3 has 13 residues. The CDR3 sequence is CASSTVGGIEQYF. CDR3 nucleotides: TGCGCCAGCAGCACGGTGGGGGGGATCGAGCAGTACTTC.

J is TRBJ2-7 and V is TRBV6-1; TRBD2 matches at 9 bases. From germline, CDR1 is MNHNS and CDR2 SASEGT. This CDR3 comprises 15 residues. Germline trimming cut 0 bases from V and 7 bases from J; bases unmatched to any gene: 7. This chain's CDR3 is CASSEAAAGGSEQYF. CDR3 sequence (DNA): TGTGCCAGCAGTGAAGCGGCAGCGGGAGGTAGTGAGCAGTACTTC.

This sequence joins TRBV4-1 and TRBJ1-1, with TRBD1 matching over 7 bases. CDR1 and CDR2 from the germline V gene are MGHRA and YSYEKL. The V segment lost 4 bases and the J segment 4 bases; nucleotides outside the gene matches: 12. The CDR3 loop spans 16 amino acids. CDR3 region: CASSPRLRGSGTEAFF. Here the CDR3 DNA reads TGCGCCAGCAGCCCTCGGCTCAGGGGGTCCGGCACTGAAGCTTTCTTT.

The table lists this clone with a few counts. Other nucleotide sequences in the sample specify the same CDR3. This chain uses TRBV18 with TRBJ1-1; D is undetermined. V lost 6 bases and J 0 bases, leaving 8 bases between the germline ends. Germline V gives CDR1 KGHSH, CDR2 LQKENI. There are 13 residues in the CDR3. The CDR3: CASSPGMNTEAFF. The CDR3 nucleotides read TGTGCCAGCTCGCCGGGGATGAACACTGAAGCTTTCTTT.

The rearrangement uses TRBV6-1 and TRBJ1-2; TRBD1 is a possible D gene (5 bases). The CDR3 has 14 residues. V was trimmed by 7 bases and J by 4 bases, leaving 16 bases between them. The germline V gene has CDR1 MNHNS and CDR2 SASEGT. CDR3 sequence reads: CASITRGFSYGYTF. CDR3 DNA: TGTGCCAGCATTACGAGGGGTTTTAGCTATGGCTACACCTTC.

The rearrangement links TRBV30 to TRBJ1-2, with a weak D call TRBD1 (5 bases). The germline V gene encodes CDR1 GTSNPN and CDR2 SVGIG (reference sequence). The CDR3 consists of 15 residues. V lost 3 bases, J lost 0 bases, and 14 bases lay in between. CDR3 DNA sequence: TGTGCCTGGAGGGACATCCGGGGCCCTAACTATGGCTACACCTTC. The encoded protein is CAWRDIRGPNYGYTF.

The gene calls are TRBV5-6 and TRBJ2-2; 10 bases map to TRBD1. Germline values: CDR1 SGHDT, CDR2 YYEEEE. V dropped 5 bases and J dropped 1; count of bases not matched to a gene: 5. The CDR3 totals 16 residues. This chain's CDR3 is CASRLRTGGNTGELFF. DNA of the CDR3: TGTGCCAGCAGACTGAGGACAGGGGGGAACACCGGGGAGCTGTTTTTT.

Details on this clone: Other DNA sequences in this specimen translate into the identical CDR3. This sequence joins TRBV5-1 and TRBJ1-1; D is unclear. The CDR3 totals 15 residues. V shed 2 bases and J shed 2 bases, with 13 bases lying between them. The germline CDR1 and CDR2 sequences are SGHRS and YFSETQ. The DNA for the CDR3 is TGCGCCAGCAGCTTAGGAGGTAGCCAAAACACTGAAGCTTTCTTT. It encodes CASSLGGSQNTEAFF. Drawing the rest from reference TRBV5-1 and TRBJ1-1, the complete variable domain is KAGVTQTPRYLIKTRGQQVTLSCSPISGHRSVSWYQQTPGQGLQFLFEYFSETQRNKGNFPGRFSGRQFSNSRSEMNVSTLELGDSALYLCASSLGGSQNTEAFFGQGTRLTVV.

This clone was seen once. The CDR3 DNA is TGTGCCAGCAGCTTCTCCGGGGGGCTAGGAGATACGCAGTATTTT. Its translation: CASSFSGGLGDTQYF. The chain carries TRBV7-3 and TRBJ2-3; the D gene is possibly TRBD2 (7 bases). The CDR3 covers 15 residues. CDR1 and CDR2 (germline): SGHTA, FQGTGA. Trimming removed 3 bases from V and 5 bases from J, with 15 bases in between.